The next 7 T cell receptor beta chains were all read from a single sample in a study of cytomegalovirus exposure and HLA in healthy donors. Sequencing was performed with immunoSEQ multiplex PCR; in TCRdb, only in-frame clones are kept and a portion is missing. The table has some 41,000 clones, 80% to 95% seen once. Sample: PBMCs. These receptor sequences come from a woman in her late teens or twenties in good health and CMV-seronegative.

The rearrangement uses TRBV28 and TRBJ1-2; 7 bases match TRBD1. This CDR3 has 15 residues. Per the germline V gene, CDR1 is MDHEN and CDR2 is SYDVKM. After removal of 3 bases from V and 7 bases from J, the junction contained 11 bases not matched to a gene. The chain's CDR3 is CASSFLRQGTGGYTF. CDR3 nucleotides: TGTGCCAGCAGTTTCCTAAGACAGGGTACGGGTGGCTACACCTTC.

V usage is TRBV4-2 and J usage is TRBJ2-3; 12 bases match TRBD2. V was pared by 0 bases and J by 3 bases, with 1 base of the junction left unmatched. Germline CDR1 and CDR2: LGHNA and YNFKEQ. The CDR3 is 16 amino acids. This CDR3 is CASSQDLAGGTDTQYF. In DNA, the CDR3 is TGTGCCAGCAGCCAAGATCTAGCGGGAGGGACAGATACGCAGTATTTT.

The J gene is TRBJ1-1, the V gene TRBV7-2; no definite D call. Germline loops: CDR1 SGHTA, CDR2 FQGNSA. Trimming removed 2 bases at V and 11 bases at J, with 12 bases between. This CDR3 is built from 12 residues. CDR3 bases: TGTGCCAGCAGCTTAACTCGACCGGGGGCTTTCTTT. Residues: CASSLTRPGAFF.

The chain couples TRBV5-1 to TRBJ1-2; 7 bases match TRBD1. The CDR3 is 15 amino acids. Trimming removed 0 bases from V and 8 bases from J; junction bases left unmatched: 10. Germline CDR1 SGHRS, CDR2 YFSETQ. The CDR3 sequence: CASSLVTGEMGGYTF. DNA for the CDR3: TGCGCCAGCAGCTTGGTTACAGGGGAAATGGGCGGCTACACCTTC. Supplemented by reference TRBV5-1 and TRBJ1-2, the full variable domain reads KAGVTQTPRYLIKTRGQQVTLSCSPISGHRSVSWYQQTPGQGLQFLFEYFSETQRNKGNFPGRFSGRQFSNSRSEMNVSTLELGDSALYLCASSLVTGEMGGYTFGSGTRLTVV.

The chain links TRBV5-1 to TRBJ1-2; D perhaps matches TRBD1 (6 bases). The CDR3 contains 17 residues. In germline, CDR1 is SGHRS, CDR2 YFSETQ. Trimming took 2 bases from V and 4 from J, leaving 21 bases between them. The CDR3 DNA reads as TGCGCCAGCAGCTTATCAAAAACATCAGGGGACGCCTATGGCTACACCTTC. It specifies CASSLSKTSGDAYGYTF.

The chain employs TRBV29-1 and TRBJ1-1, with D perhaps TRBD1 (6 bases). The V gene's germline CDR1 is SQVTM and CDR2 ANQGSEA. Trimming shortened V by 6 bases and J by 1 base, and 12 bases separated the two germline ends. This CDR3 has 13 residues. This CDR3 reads CSVLQGRNTEAFF. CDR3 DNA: TGCAGCGTCCTACAGGGCCGGAACACTGAAGCTTTCTTT. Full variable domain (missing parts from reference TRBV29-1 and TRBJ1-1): SAVISQKPSRDICQRGTSLTIQCQVDSQVTMMFWYRQQPGQSLTLIATANQGSEATYESGFVIDKFPISRPNLTFSTLTVSNMSPEDSSIYLCSVLQGRNTEAFFGQGTRLTVV.

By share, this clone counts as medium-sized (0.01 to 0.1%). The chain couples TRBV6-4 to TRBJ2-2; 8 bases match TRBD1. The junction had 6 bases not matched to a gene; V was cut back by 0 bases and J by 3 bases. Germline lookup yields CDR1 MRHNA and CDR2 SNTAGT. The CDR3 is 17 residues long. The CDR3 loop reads CASSDSTHRGDTGELFF. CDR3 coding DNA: TGTGCCAGCAGTGACTCGACCCACAGGGGGGACACCGGGGAGCTGTTTTTT.